Included here is one TCR beta chain sequence, with context. Antigen: not known. All donors had upfront surgery, without preoperative chemotherapy or radiotherapy, and never received immunotherapy. Each donor had smoking or heavy second-hand smoke exposure. Collected at least 2 cm from the tumor margin, the adjacent lung showed no malignant cells. The entry originates in a study of T cells and copy number aberrations in small-cell lung cancer. Regarding the study as a whole: Adjacent lung showed higher T-cell richness and clonality than tumors; density difference nonsignificant.

Trimming took 9 bases from V and 2 from J; bases not matched to a gene: 3. The CDR3 runs 13 residues. CDR1 and CDR2 from the germline V gene are LNHDA and SQIVND (reference sequence). This table comes from immunoSEQ multiplex PCR, and its TCRdb copy is limited to in-frame clones, with some not included. The sample contains some 10,000 clones, 75% to 80% of which appear only once. Sequenced sample: normal tissue next to the tumor. The TCR sequence derives from a man in his 60s with small cell lung cancer. V usage is TRBV19 and J usage is TRBJ2-5, with 10 bases fitting TRBD1. The CDR3 is CASRDRGQETQYF. The CDR3 DNA reads TGTGCCAGCCGGGACAGGGGACAAGAGACCCAGTACTTC.